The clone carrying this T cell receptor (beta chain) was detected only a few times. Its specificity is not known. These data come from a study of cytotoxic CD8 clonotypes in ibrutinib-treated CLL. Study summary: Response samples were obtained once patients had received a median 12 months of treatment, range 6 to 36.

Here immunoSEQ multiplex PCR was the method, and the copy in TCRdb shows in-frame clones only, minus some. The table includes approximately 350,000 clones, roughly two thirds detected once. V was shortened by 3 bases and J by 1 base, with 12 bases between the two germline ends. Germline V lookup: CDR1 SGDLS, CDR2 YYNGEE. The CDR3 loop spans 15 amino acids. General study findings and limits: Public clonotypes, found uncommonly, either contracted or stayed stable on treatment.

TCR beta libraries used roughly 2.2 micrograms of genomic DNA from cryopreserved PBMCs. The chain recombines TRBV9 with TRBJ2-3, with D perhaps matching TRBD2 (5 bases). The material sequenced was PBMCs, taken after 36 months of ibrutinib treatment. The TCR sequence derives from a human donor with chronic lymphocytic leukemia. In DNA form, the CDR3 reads TGTGCCAGCAGCGGGGTGGCGGGCCGCACAGATACGCAGTATTTT. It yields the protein CASSGVAGRTDTQYF.